What follows is one T cell receptor (beta chain) and its context. CD45RO-negative, CCR7-positively selected cells formed the naive CD8 fraction, excluding terminally differentiated effector memory CD45RA+ cells. These data originate in a study of shared clonotypes between healthy human individuals. Generated by immunoSEQ multiplex PCR, the TCRdb table keeps only in-frame clones and is missing some. The repertoire has about 680,000 clones, about 91% of them found once; the top ten carry approximately 25%. Germline V CDR1 and CDR2: MNHEY, SMNVEV (reference sequence). The CDR3 contains 12 residues. V was cut by 5 bases and J by 7 bases, with 9 bases left in between.

This rearrangement joins TRBV27 to TRBJ2-1; D call uncertain. This TCR was recovered from a man between 25 and 39 years old in good health. The sequencing input was naive CD8+ T cells sorted from blood. Here the CDR3 reads CASSHTANEQFF. Here the CDR3 DNA reads TGTGCCAGCAGTCACACAGCGAATGAGCAGTTCTTC.